These T cell receptor beta chains were read from a single sample in a study of early T cells in non-severe SARS-CoV-2 infection. TCRdb recomputed calls from the 5' RACE reads with MiXCR, one row per CDR3 protein. The data contain some 77,000 distinct CDR3 sequences, 13% of them singletons. The sample consisted of whole blood. All receptors come from an adult who was a healthcare worker with PCR-confirmed SARS-CoV-2 infection or an uninfected control (not recorded which). The conserved cysteine and the conserved F or W are not part of the CDR3 here.

>TRBV28|TRBJ2-3
ASSLGWRGARDTQY
>TRBV24-1|TRBJ2-3
ATSDEDPTDTQY
>TRBV5-1|TRBJ1-1
ASSSGDTGMNTEAF
>TRBV29-1|TRBJ2-1
SVDGDSNEQF
>TRBV4-3|TRBJ2-3
ASSQDGTDTQY
>TRBV24-1|TRBJ1-2
ATSDLGGYGYT
>TRBV6-4|TRBJ2-1
ASSDSLAGEQF
>TRBV28|TRBJ2-3
ASSLIPGQGYTDTQY
>TRBV7-9|TRBJ2-7
ASSAQRSSYEQY
>TRBV7-2|TRBJ2-7
ASSLVRGSEQY
>TRBV4-3|TRBJ2-2
ASSQESSGELF
>TRBV28|TRBJ2-7
ASNKSGTSSYEQY